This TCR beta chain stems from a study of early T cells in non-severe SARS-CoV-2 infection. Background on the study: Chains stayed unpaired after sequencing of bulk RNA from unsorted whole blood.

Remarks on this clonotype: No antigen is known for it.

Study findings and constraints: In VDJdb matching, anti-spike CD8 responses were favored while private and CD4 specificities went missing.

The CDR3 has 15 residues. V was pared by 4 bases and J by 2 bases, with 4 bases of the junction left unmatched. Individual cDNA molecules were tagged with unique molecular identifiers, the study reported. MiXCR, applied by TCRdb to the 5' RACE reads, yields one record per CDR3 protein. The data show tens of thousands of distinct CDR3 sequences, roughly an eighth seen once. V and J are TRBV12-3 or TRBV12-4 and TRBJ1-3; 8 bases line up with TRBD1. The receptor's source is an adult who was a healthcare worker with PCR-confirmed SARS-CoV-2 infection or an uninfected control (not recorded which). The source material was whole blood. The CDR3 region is CASSYQGAPGNTIYF. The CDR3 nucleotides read TGTGCCAGCAGTTATCAGGGGGCCCCTGGAAACACCATATATTTT.